The 2 T cell receptor beta chains below come from one sample, sequenced in a study of cytomegalovirus exposure and HLA in healthy donors. The PCR used 60 Vbeta and 13 Jbeta primers. Sequencing was performed with immunoSEQ multiplex PCR; in TCRdb, only in-frame clones are kept and a portion is missing. The sample has around 200,000 clones, roughly 60% seen once. Material for sequencing was PBMCs. Every receptor here comes from a man aged 35 to 55 in good health and CMV-seronegative.

J is TRBJ2-7 and V is TRBV19; 8 positions agree with TRBD2. In germline, CDR1 is LNHDA, CDR2 SQIVND (reference sequence). The CDR3 is made up of 15 amino acids. V lost 4 bases to trimming and J lost 2 bases; unmatched junction nucleotides: 7. CDR3 protein: CASSTGLGATYEQYF. The CDR3 coding sequence is TGTGCCAGTAGTACGGGACTAGGGGCCACCTACGAGCAGTACTTC. The whole variable domain, remainder taken from reference TRBV19 and TRBJ2-7, is DGGITQSPKYLFRKEGQNVTLSCEQNLNHDAMYWYRQDPGQGLRLIYYSQIVNDFQKGDIAEGYSVSREKKESFPLTVTSAQKNPTAFYLCASSTGLGATYEQYFGPGTRLTVT.

The gene calls are TRBV28 and TRBJ1-5; D unclear. The CDR3 totals 16 residues. Per the germline V gene, CDR1 is MDHEN and CDR2 is SYDVKM. Trimming removed 3 bases at V and 0 bases at J, with 12 bases between. The CDR3 DNA is TGTGCCAGCAGTTTTCGAGGGAGGTATAGCAATCAGCCCCAGCATTTT. Translating it yields CASSFRGRYSNQPQHF.